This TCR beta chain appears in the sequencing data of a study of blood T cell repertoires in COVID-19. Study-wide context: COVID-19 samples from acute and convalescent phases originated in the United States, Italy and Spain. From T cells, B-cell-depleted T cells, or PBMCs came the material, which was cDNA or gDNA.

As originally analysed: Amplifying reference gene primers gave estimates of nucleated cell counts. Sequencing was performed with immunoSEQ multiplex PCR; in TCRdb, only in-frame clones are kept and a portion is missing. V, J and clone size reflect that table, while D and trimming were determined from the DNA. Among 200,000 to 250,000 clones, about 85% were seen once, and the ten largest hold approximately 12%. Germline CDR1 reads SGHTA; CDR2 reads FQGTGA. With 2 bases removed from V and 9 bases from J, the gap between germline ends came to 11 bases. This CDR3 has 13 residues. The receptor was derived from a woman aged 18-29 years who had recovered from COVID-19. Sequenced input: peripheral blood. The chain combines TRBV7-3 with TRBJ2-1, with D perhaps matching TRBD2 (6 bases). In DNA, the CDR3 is TGTGCCAGCAGCTTAGGCGGGATGGTTGAGCAGTTCTTC. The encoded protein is CASSLGGMVEQFF.